A single sample gave rise to the 15 T cell receptor beta chains below, sequenced in a study of control samples from healthy donors and cancer patients. Assay used: immunoSEQ multiplex PCR; TCRdb lists only in-frame clones, some missing. The sample shows more than 10,000 clones, 85% to 95% of them seen only once. The sample was PBMCs. The receptors come from a man at least 80 years old with lung cancer.

This clone was counted between two and nine times. This chain connects TRBV14 to TRBJ2-7, with D perhaps assigned TRBD1 or TRBD2 (5 bases each). The CDR3 sequence is 15 residues long. Per germline, CDR1 SGHDN and CDR2 FVKESK. V lost 4 bases and J lost 3, with 16 bases in between. CDR3 in amino acids: CASSLPGRNLYEQYF. CDR3 bases: TGTGCCAGCAGCCTTCCGGGACGGAACCTCTACGAGCAGTACTTC.

In its sample, this clone was seen a few times. This chain uses TRBV4-1 with TRBJ1-6, with 10 positions matching TRBD1. Per the germline V gene, CDR1 is MGHRA and CDR2 is YSYEKL. The CDR3 runs to 15 residues. V was pared by 3 bases and J by 7 bases, with 3 bases of the junction left unmatched. The CDR3 region is CASSQAGQGNSPLHF. The CDR3 nucleotides read TGCGCCAGCAGCCAGGCGGGACAGGGGAATTCACCCCTCCACTTT.

This clone was recorded a few times. The rearrangement joins TRBV7-9 to TRBJ1-5; 7 bases agree with TRBD1. Germline trimming cut 1 base from V and 0 bases from J; bases unmatched to any gene: 12. This CDR3 has 19 residues. CDR1 and CDR2 from the germline V gene are SEHNR and FQNEAQ (reference sequence). CDR3 in amino acids: CASSLGTGQSLNSNQPQHF. As DNA, the CDR3 is TGTGCCAGCAGCTTAGGGACAGGCCAATCCCTCAATAGCAATCAGCCCCAGCATTTT.

The chain combines TRBV24-1 with TRBJ2-1, with 13 bases fitting TRBD2. There are 18 residues in the CDR3. Germline V lookup: CDR1 KGHDR, CDR2 SFDVKD. J was trimmed by 7 bases and V by 5 bases; bases with no gene match: 13. The CDR3 is CATSGRTGLAGPGNEQFF. CDR3 DNA: TGTGCCACCAGTGGAAGAACGGGACTAGCGGGGCCCGGGAATGAGCAGTTCTTC.

Here the CDR3 DNA reads TGTGCCAGCAGCCCCCGGACGGCGAACACCGGGGAGCTGTTTTTT. Amino acids: CASSPRTANTGELFF. V usage is TRBV7-9 and J usage is TRBJ2-2, with unresolved D. The CDR3 is 15 amino acids. CDR1 is SEHNR, CDR2 FQNEAQ, per germline (reference sequence). V was pared by 5 bases and J by 0 bases, with 10 bases between.

V is TRBV5-1 and J is TRBJ1-1, with a weak D call TRBD1 (5 bases). This CDR3 is built from 14 residues. Trimming removed 3 bases from V and 2 bases from J, with 11 bases in between. Germline V gene sequence: CDR1 SGHRS, CDR2 YFSETQ. DNA of the CDR3: TGCGCCAGCAGCTGGGGGGGAATTAACACTGAAGCTTTCTTT. It is translated as CASSWGGINTEAFF. Together with reference TRBV5-1 and TRBJ1-1, the CDR3 gives the full variable domain: KAGVTQTPRYLIKTRGQQVTLSCSPISGHRSVSWYQQTPGQGLQFLFEYFSETQRNKGNFPGRFSGRQFSNSRSEMNVSTLELGDSALYLCASSWGGINTEAFFGQGTRLTVV.

The rearrangement joins TRBV7-2 to TRBJ2-5; D may be TRBD2 (6 bases). The germline gives CDR1 SGHTA, CDR2 FQGNSA. Trimming removed 2 bases at V and 1 base at J, with 11 bases between. The CDR3 consists of 15 residues. CDR3 amino acids: CASSLQGLSQETQYF. In DNA form, the CDR3 reads TGTGCCAGCAGCTTACAAGGACTATCCCAAGAGACCCAGTACTTC.

The CDR3 sequence is CASSYSRVSQPQHF. The DNA for the CDR3 is TGTGCCAGCAGTTACTCCCGGGTGAGTCAGCCCCAGCATTTT. J is TRBJ1-5 and V is TRBV6-2 or TRBV6-3; D is unresolved. The CDR3 totals 14 residues. Germline V CDR1 and CDR2: MNHEY, SVGEGT. Between the trimmed V and J ends, which lost 0 bases and 6 bases, there was a span of 9 bases.

This rearrangement joins TRBV24-1 to TRBJ2-3; 7 positions agree with TRBD2. Germline V gene data show CDR1 as KGHDR and CDR2 as SFDVKD. The V and J ends lost 9 bases and 5 bases, in that order; junction bases with no gene match: 4. This CDR3 has 12 residues. CDR3 loop: CATGEGIDTQYF. The CDR3 DNA sequence: TGTGCCACCGGGGAGGGAATAGATACGCAGTATTTT.

The V gene is TRBV4-3, the J gene TRBJ1-6; possible D gene TRBD1, 6 bases. Germline V gene lookup returns CDR1 LGHNA and CDR2 YSLEER. The V end was cut by 0 bases, the J end by 10 bases, with 7 bases between. The CDR3 has 13 residues. The DNA of the CDR3 is TGCGCCAGCAGCCAAGACAGGGGATCACCCCTCCACTTT. This translates into CASSQDRGSPLHF.

V is TRBV3-1 (or the pseudogene TRBV3-2) and J is TRBJ2-3; TRBD2 matches at 12 bases. Germline values: CDR1 LGHDT, CDR2 YNNKEL (reference sequence). Losses at the gene ends were 2 bases for V and 10 bases for J; bases not matched to a gene: 16. The CDR3 extends over 18 amino acids. CDR3 DNA sequence: TGTGCCAGCAGCCAAATGTTCCCTTTACTAGCGGGGGGATGGGCGCAGTATTTT. Translating it yields CASSQMFPLLAGGWAQYF.

The chain combines TRBV7-2 with TRBJ1-3; no reliable D call. Germline V gives CDR1 SGHTA, CDR2 FQGNSA. V was trimmed by 3 bases and J by 0 bases, leaving 9 bases between them. The CDR3 sequence is 15 residues long. CDR3 sequence: CASSFGVPSGNTIYF. As DNA, the CDR3 is TGTGCCAGCAGCTTCGGGGTTCCCTCTGGAAACACCATATATTTT. Full variable domain (missing parts from reference TRBV7-2 and TRBJ1-3): GAGVSQSPSNKVTEKGKDVELRCDPISGHTALYWYRQSLGQGLEFLIYFQGNSAPDKSGLPSDRFSAERTGGSVSTLTIQRTQQEDSAVYLCASSFGVPSGNTIYFGEGSWLTVV.

The J gene is TRBJ1-1, the V gene TRBV3-1 (or the pseudogene TRBV3-2); 7 bases are a match to TRBD1. Germline V gene data show CDR1 as LGHDT and CDR2 as YNNKEL (reference sequence). Germline trimming cut 3 bases from V and 4 bases from J; bases unmatched to any gene: 5. CDR3 size: 14 residues. CDR3 loop: CASSQAGTVTEAFF. The CDR3 DNA reads as TGTGCCAGCAGCCAGGCAGGGACAGTCACTGAAGCTTTCTTT.

This sequence joins TRBV19 and TRBJ1-2, with D uncertain. The germline V gene encodes CDR1 LNHDA and CDR2 SQIVND (reference sequence). Trimming pared 7 bases from V and 8 bases from J, leaving 11 bases between. This CDR3 is 11 amino acids long. CDR3 amino acids: CASKEDGGYTF. The CDR3 DNA sequence: TGTGCCAGTAAAGAGGACGGCGGCTACACCTTC.

The V and J genes are TRBV9 and TRBJ2-7; 9 bases match TRBD1. The J segment lost 2 bases and the V segment lost 3 bases, leaving 6 bases of the junction unmatched. Germline V gene sequence: CDR1 SGDLS, CDR2 YYNGEE. The CDR3 extends over 15 amino acids. The CDR3: CASSGGTGKPYEQYV. CDR3 nucleotide sequence: TGTGCCAGCAGCGGAGGGACAGGGAAACCCTACGAGCAGTACGTC.